The 10 T cell receptor beta chains reported below all come from one sample, sequenced in a study of cytomegalovirus exposure and HLA in healthy donors. The repertoire was sequenced with immunoSEQ multiplex PCR; TCRdb's copy has only in-frame clones and lacks some. There are roughly 98,000 clones in the sample; around 88% occur only once, and 3.9% lies in the top ten. Sequenced sample: PBMCs. These receptors all come from a woman in her 30s in good health and CMV-seronegative.

V is TRBV6-5 and J is TRBJ2-3; D gene unclear. Trimming removed 10 bases from V and 0 bases from J, with 14 bases in between. The CDR3 consists of 14 residues. Per the germline V gene, CDR1 is MNHEY and CDR2 is SVGAGI. This chain's CDR3 is CATAARISTDTQYF. The CDR3 DNA follows: TGTGCCACCGCTGCGCGGATAAGCACAGATACGCAGTATTTT.

This chain joins TRBV11-2 and TRBJ2-7; TRBD2 is a possible D gene (6 bases). The CDR3 contains 15 residues. V shed 5 bases and J shed 0 bases, with 14 bases lying between them. Germline V gene sequence: CDR1 SGHAT, CDR2 FQNNGV. The CDR3 loop is CASSRAGFGSYEQYF. CDR3 DNA sequence: TGTGCCAGCAGCCGGGCGGGGTTTGGCTCCTACGAGCAGTACTTC. The variable domain in full, completed from reference TRBV11-2 and TRBJ2-7, reads EAGVAQSPRYKIIEKRQSVAFWCNPISGHATLYWYQQILGQGPKLLIQFQNNGVVDDSQLPKDRFSAERLKGVDSTLKIQPAKLEDSAVYLCASSRAGFGSYEQYFGPGTRLTVT.

This sequence joins TRBV10-1 and TRBJ1-1; 7 nucleotides align to TRBD1. Germline CDR1 and CDR2: WNHNN and SYGVQD (reference sequence). This CDR3 spans 12 amino acids. Trimming took 9 bases from V and 1 from J; bases not matched to a gene: 2. CDR3 protein: CASEGANTEAFF. For the CDR3, the DNA is TGCGCCAGTGAGGGGGCGAACACTGAAGCTTTCTTT.

The gene calls are TRBV6-5 and TRBJ2-4; D remains ambiguous. Trimming removed 4 bases from V and 4 bases from J, with 14 bases in between. The CDR3 covers 15 residues. Germline CDR1 reads MNHEY; CDR2 reads SVGAGI. CDR3 sequence reads: CASSSLQVSKNIQYF. The CDR3 DNA reads TGTGCCAGCAGTTCGCTGCAGGTGTCGAAAAACATTCAGTACTTC.

This CDR3 is CASSPRAGGRSLSQDEQFF. CDR3 DNA: TGTGCCAGCAGCCCCCGGGCAGGGGGCCGTAGTTTGAGCCAGGATGAGCAGTTCTTC. This rearrangement joins TRBV9 to TRBJ2-1; TRBD1 agrees at 8 bases. The CDR3 runs to 19 residues. The trim removed 4 bases at V and 8 bases at J, leaving 23 bases unmatched. The germline gives CDR1 SGDLS, CDR2 YYNGEE. The variable domain in full, with the rest retrieved from reference TRBV9 and TRBJ2-1, is DSGVTQTPKHLITATGQRVTLRCSPRSGDLSVYWYQQSLDQGLQFLIQYYNGEERAKGNILERFSAQQFPDLHSELNLSSLELGDSALYFCASSPRAGGRSLSQDEQFFGPGTRLTVL.

The chain is built from TRBV19 and TRBJ2-7; D possibly corresponds to TRBD1 (6 bases). V was trimmed by 5 bases and J by 5 bases, leaving 13 bases between them. The V gene's germline CDR1 is LNHDA and CDR2 SQIVND (reference sequence). The CDR3 runs to 13 residues. The CDR3 nucleotides read TGTGCCAGTAGTCCCAGGGGTAGAGACGAGCAGTACTTC. Encoded protein: CASSPRGRDEQYF.

The J gene is TRBJ2-1, the V gene TRBV18; D is possibly TRBD2 (6 bases). In germline, CDR1 is KGHSH, CDR2 LQKENI. The ends were cut back, 3 bases at V and 3 bases at J, with 12 bases in the middle. The CDR3 covers 15 residues. The CDR3 region is CASSPPGGLYNEQFF. The CDR3 DNA follows: TGTGCCAGCTCACCCCCCGGGGGACTCTACAATGAGCAGTTCTTC.

V gene TRBV7-2 combines with J gene TRBJ2-3; D perhaps matches TRBD2 (7 bases). The CDR3 totals 17 residues. Per the germline V gene, CDR1 is SGHTA and CDR2 is FQGNSA. V lost 5 bases, J lost 3 bases, and 21 bases lay in between. The CDR3 is CASSPAPVRGGTDTQYF. Written as DNA, the CDR3 is TGTGCCAGCAGCCCCGCTCCGGTCAGGGGAGGGACAGATACGCAGTATTTT.

This chain joins TRBV5-1 and TRBJ2-5; D call uncertain. This CDR3 comprises 11 residues. CDR1 is SGHRS and CDR2 is YFSETQ in the germline V gene. V lost 4 bases to trimming and J lost 3 bases, with 4 bases between them. CDR3 nucleotide sequence: TGCGCCAGCAGCCGTAAAGAGACCCAGTACTTC. Translated, it gives CASSRKETQYF.

V and J are TRBV5-6 and TRBJ1-2; D unresolved. The V gene's germline CDR1 is SGHDT and CDR2 YYEEEE. This CDR3 is built from 15 residues. The V gene lost 4 bases and the J gene lost 4 bases, with 17 bases spanning the gap. The CDR3 sequence: CASSPFWVVAYGYTF. The CDR3 DNA reads TGTGCCAGCAGCCCATTCTGGGTGGTAGCCTATGGCTACACCTTC.